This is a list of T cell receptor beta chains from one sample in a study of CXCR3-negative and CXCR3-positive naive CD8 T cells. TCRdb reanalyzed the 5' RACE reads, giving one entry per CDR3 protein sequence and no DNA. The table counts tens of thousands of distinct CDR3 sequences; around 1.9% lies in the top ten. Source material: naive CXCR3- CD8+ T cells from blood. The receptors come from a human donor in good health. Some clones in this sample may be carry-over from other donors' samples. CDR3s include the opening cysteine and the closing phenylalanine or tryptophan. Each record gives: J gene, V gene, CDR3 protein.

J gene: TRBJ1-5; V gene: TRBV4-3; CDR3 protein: CAGSQDRGGSNQPQHF
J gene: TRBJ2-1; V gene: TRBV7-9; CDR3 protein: CASSSPDPKSNEQFF
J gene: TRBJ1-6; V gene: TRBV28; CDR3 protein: CASERTGRKSNSPLHF
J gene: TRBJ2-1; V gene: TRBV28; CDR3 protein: CATWGAYNEQFF
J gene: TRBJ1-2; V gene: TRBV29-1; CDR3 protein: CSLTSERSGYTF
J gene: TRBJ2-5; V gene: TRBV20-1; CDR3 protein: CSARWDRVEETQYF
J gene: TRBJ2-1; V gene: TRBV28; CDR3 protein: CASSLGTGSYNEQFF
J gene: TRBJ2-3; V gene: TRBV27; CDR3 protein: CASSSETSTLGNTQYF
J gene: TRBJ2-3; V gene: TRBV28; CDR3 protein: CASRRPSGFGTGDLDTQYF
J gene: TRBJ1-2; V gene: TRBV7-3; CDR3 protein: CASSPEGDSLGYTF
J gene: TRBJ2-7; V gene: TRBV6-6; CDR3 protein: CASINLPTGSHYEQYF
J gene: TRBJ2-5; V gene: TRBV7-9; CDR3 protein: CASSLLTGQETQYF
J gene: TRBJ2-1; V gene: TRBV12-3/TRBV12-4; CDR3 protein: CASTNIGLADEGQFF
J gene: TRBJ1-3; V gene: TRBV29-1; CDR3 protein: CSGAAGTGGSGNTIYF
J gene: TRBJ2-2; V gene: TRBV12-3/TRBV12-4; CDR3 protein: CASSLSGGATGELFF
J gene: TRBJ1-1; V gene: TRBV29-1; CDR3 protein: CSVESGNTEAFF
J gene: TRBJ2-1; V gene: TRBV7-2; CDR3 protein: CASSLLAGGQYNEQFF
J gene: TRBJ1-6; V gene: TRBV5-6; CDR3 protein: CASSLARSSYNSPLHF
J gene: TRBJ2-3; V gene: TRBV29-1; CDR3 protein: CSVPQDSLGLYTQYF
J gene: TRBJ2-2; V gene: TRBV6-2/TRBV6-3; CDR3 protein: CASSYSGDTGELFF
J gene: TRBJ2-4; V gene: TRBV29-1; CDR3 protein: CSVESVDGGNIQYF
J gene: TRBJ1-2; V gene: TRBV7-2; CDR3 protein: CASSALTGTNYGYTF
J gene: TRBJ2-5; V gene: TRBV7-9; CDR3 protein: CASSPPFGTGVQETQYF
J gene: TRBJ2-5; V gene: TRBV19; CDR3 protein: CASSMGLESPRQETQYF
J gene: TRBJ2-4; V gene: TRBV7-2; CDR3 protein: CASSLTSGGAAKNIQYF
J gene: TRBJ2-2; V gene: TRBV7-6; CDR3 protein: CASSAPTGAGELFF
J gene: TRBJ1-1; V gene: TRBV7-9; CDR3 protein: CASSSENTEAFF
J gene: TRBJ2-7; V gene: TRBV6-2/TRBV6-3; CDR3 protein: CASSQDREASSYEQYF
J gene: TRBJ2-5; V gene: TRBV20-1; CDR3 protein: CSARGRLEETQYF
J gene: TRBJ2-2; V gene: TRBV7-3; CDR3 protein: CASSLRISGELFF
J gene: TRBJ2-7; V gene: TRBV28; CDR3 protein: CASSPWGTYEQYF
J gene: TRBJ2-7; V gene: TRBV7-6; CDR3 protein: CASRGGDYEQYF
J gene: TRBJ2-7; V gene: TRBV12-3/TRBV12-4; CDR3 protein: CASSLSGEQYF
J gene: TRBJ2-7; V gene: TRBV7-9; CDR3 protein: CASSAPPREDEQYF
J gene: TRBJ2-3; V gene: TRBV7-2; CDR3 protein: CASSPRTSGSTDTQYF
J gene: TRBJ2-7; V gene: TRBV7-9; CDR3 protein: CASRPGTGGHEQYF
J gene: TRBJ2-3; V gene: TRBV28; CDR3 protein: CASSSDKREDITDTQYF
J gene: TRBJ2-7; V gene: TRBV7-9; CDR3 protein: CASSSRQGPPYEQYF
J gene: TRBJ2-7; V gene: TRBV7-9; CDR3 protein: CASSRGQNYEQYF
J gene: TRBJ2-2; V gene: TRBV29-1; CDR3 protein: CSVLERGGRDTGELFF